One T cell receptor (beta chain) is described in this entry. These data belong to a study of blood T cell repertoires in COVID-19. Germline trimming cut 3 bases from V and 6 bases from J; bases unmatched to any gene: 15. Germline-derived CDR1 and CDR2 are MGHRA and YSYEKL. This CDR3 is 19 amino acids long. Assay: immunoSEQ multiplex PCR; the TCRdb copy retains only in-frame clones and omits some. Of about 150,000 clones listed, over 75% were seen once; the top ten hold 35% to 50%. Sequences were obtained from peripheral blood. The receptor was derived from a human donor in a cohort sampled during active COVID-19. The chain employs TRBV4-1 and TRBJ2-2; TRBD1 matches at 11 bases. This chain's CDR3 is CASSHTPGTGGGMAGELFF. CDR3 in DNA: TGCGCCAGCAGCCACACACCGGGGACAGGGGGAGGTATGGCCGGGGAGCTGTTTTTT.